The clone carrying this T cell receptor beta chain showed up just a few times. Its antigen is unidentified. The sample belongs to a study of shared clonotypes between healthy human individuals. CDR1 and CDR2 from the germline V gene are SGHRS and YFSETQ. The length of the CDR3 is 18 residues. V lost 2 bases, J lost 7 bases, and 14 bases stayed unmatched. Generated by immunoSEQ multiplex PCR, the TCRdb table keeps only in-frame clones and is missing some. This sample carries some 1 million clones, around 74% of them seen once, and the ten largest clones take approximately 1.5%. Points from the study as a whole: Rarefaction demonstrated incomplete sorted-subset sequencing despite large depth. Compared with memory subsets, naive subsets generally had larger estimated richness.

What was sequenced was memory CD4+ T cells sorted from blood. The sample's subset: CD45RA-negative fraction. This chain connects TRBV5-1 to TRBJ2-7; 14 bases fit TRBD2. This clonotype was obtained from a man between 18 and 35 years old in good health. CDR3 in DNA: TGCGCCAGCAGCTTCGGGACTAGCGGGAGAGCGGTGGAGGGTGAGCAGTACTTC. Its protein is CASSFGTSGRAVEGEQYF.